This T cell receptor beta chain was recorded in a study of cytomegalovirus exposure and HLA in healthy donors (TCRdb year 2017). In the study overall: An earlier analysis of 550 to 700 of the donors reported 250 to 350 Gb of sequence data and some 120 million unique TCR beta sequences from about 200 million T cells. Roughly 5 DR-DQ haplotypes were handled as single units for association and clustering because linkage in the cohort was strong. To decide whether each TCR beta V gene segment behaved as functional or pseudogenic, an earlier analysis of approximately 620 of the donors relied on high-throughput TCR beta sequencing. Among a few hundred genotyped donors of the cohort, an average of approximately 230,000 unique TCR beta nucleotide sequences were sequenced per donor, roughly 20% of them non-productive. An early release covering roughly 580 HLA-typed donors comprised about 310 gigabases of sequencing data and tens of millions of unique TCR sequences. The study aimed to test whether cataloging public T cell receptors could reveal signatures of past pathogen exposure. Every discovery cohort repertoire had been produced on one sequencing platform. Rather than using new phenotypic data, the later analysis identified candidate immune exposures from TCR beta sequences and from how often those sequences occurred across donors. A later analysis re-analyzed previously published TCR beta repertoires from 660 or so donors and added high-resolution HLA genotyping to study TCR occurrence patterns. Of the roughly 420 genotyped donors, 65% to 90% were placed in the genetic ancestry cluster associated with self-reported Caucasian donors. The study profiled the T cell repertoires of about 720 subjects by immunosequencing and related them to cytomegalovirus serostatus. In addition to the first cohort of about 650 subjects, a separate validation cohort of over 90 different subjects was used. Both class I and class II loci were covered by HLA typing, at four-digit resolution. High-throughput TCR immunosequencing, statistical association of individual TCRs with disease status, and machine learning were combined to predict cytomegalovirus infection status. In a later genetic analysis, genome-wide SNP genotypes for about 55% of the roughly 700 donors were used, and that subset was treated as a discovery cohort. Alongside the repertoire data, information on donor age, sex, ethnicity and CMV serostatus was compiled. The number of typed donors differed by locus: 629-630 for A, B, C, DRB1 and DQB1; 522 for DQA1; some 610 for DPA1; and 400 to 480 for DPB1.

V and J are trimmed by 2 bases and 7 bases, and the gene matches miss 5 bases of the junction. From its cysteine to its phenylalanine, the CDR3 spans 13 amino acids. Only CDR3 DNA remains: 39 bases, in frame from the first base. Receptor amplification or capture employed the immunoSEQ multiplex PCR assay. For the multiplex PCR, a mixture combining 60 forward primers for TCR Vbeta segments and 13 reverse primers for TCR Jbeta segments was used. Amplification of the CDR3 region of rearranged TCR beta genes was performed with a multiplex PCR assay on genomic DNA. The amplified TCR beta libraries were sequenced on the Illumina HiSeq System as 87-base-pair reads. Per the source publication's procedure: Across the roughly 670 repertoires, a later analysis counted 60 million to 90 million unique TCR beta chains, around 10 million of which were shared by at least two donors. Raw reads were error-corrected and collapsed into unique sequences by a nearest-neighbor algorithm in which closely related sequences were merged to remove PCR and sequencing errors. To assign V, D and J gene segments, CDR3 sequences were aligned to IMGT reference sequences. For a sequence to be retained, a match of at least six nucleotides was required to both a V gene segment and a J gene segment. A rearrangement counted as productive if the CDR3 had no stop codons and remained in frame with V and J, and every other rearrangement counted as non-productive. CDR3 was defined by IMGT convention, running from the second conserved V-encoded cysteine to the conserved J-encoded phenylalanine. Sequences without an unambiguous match to a single V gene segment were excluded from the earlier analysis of 450 to 750 of the donors. In an earlier analysis of about 590 of the donors, a V segment was called functional when productive rearrangements were above 56.7%, and segregating when the standard deviation between donors exceeded 5%. To diagnose cytomegalovirus status from the catalog of TCR beta chain sequences, a statistical classification framework was built. A later analysis assigned V and J genes by comparing TCR nucleotide sequences with IMGT/GENE-DB human TR gene sequences. A later analysis assigned CDR3 sequences and most-parsimonious VDJ recombination scenarios with the TCRdist pipeline. In a later analysis, every TCR beta chain was defined by the combination of its CDR3 amino acid sequence and its V-gene family, and reads without a unique V-gene family were dropped. A later analysis removed nearly 600 highly shared, low-generation-probability nucleotide sequences to deal with suspected cross-contamination and a sequencing artifact. For each public chain, a later analysis derived a clonal expansion index from normalized ranks of inferred template counts within each repertoire. Generation probabilities in a later analysis came from a VDJ recombination model fitted to out-of-frame rearrangements, and those results were checked against IGoR. Hypergeometric tests were used in a later analysis to score TCR-TCR, TCR-HLA and TCR-CMV co-occurrence, with a repertoire-size bias correction applied to the TCR pairs. A later analysis estimated false discovery rates by permuting HLA or CMV assignments 20 times. In a later analysis, co-occurring TCRs were grouped using DBSCAN, with TCRdist sequence similarity added in when clustering inside HLA-allele-positive subsets. For co-occurrence clustering, repertoires with fewer than 30,000 or more than 120,000 public chains were excluded, along with roughly 5 repertoires with anomalous nucleotide sharing. TCRdb took this table from immuneACCESS and kept in-frame rearrangements with V and J called. Such tables lack part of the clones; where checked against another copy, unresolved V genes explain under half of the gap, and the rest is unexplained. V, J and clone size are those of that table, while D and trimming were read from the DNA. This sample lists about 160,000 clones; roughly 79% were detected once. The ten largest clones capture approximately 1.3% of the sample.

The cohort comprised around 700 healthy bone marrow donors. All cohort members were sampled while nominally healthy, although unrecorded immune exposures were likely present. The donor was CMV seronegative and belonged to the group of several hundred seronegative cohort members. Each donor provided a peripheral blood sample, and peripheral blood mononuclear cells were used for TCR beta sequencing. The Qiagen DNeasy Blood Extraction Kit was used to extract genomic DNA from the blood cell samples. This clone was found once. Its antigen remains unidentified. No quality values exist for individual bases; no much larger clone is one base distant. Results the study describes overall, beyond this receptor: According to a later analysis, parvovirus B19, influenza, CMV and Epstein-Barr virus appeared linked to several top co-occurrence clusters. In both the original and validation cohorts, the classifier was reported to diagnose cytomegalovirus status with high specificity and sensitivity. The earlier analysis of some 560 of the donors excluded 15 to 20 rarely observed V segments, including chromosome 9 orphons, because counts were too low. Some IMGT-functional V segments, including TRBV6-2 and TRBV6-3, could not be distinguished by the 87-base-pair reads and were therefore excluded. CMV serostatus was the only immune exposure information available for the cohort. Roughly uniform sequencing depth across donors was assumed in presence/absence analyses, although this assumption may not hold. Correlated functional status among segregating V segments might be attributable to linkage disequilibrium, but an unknown experimental factor could not be ruled out. A later genetic analysis reported fewer N-insertions in productive TCRs among donors in an Asian-associated ancestry cluster than the roughly 690-donor mean. At a false discovery rate of 0.05, a later analysis linked 16,000 or so TCR beta sequences to specific HLA alleles. Because HLA typing was unavailable for some donors at each locus, only the typed subset was used in association tests. Assigning TCR associations to individual alleles was difficult when HLA alleles, especially DR and DQ, strongly co-occurred. A cluster of highly shared sequence variants was judged likely to be a technical artifact of the sequencing pipeline. An association between a missense DCLRE1C variant and V-gene and J-gene trimming of TCR beta chains was found in a later genetic analysis and replicated in an independent cohort. In an earlier analysis of some 540 of the donors, most TCR beta V segments appeared in productive rearrangements about 87% or about 30% of the time, broadly matching IMGT annotations. The study gave a list of around 170 TCR beta chains associated with cytomegalovirus. Most CMV-associated TCR beta chains appeared to be HLA-restricted in a later analysis, and the HLA associations seemed to be driven largely by CMV exposure. In vitro tests confirmed that a few of the cytomegalovirus-associated TCR beta chains recognize cytomegalovirus antigens. According to the authors, the approach could potentially be generalized to other disease states and immunological phenotypes. Compared with equally common non-associated chains, HLA-associated TCR beta chains in a later analysis were more clonally expanded and had lower generation probabilities. Most TCR sequences were seen in very few donors, while some public TCRs were found in many individuals. Only TCR beta chains were sequenced in this cohort, and the absence of alpha or paired-chain data limited detectable features. A further reported finding was that TCR beta sequences accurately predicted the HLA-A and HLA-B alleles for most subjects in the first cohort. A later analysis found that TCR association rates varied across HLA loci, with DRB1 alleles showing the most associated TCRs and HLA-C alleles the fewest.

This TCR was recovered from a man aged 30 to 39 in good health and CMV-seronegative. Sequencing was carried out using PBMCs. Recombination joined TRBV5-3 with TRBJ1-2, and TRBD1 aligns with 7 junction nucleotides. TRBV5-3 is treated as an ORF (open reading frame) with a function not yet certain. The sequenced DNA is TGTGCCAGAAGCTTTAACAGGGACAGTGGCTACACCTTC. Its amino acids are CARSFNRDSGYTF.